Here is one T cell receptor beta chain with its context. What antigen it recognizes has not been identified. No base qualities exist here, and no much larger clone lies one base off it. This specimen belongs to a study of blood T cells in healthy people across ages (dated by TCRdb to the mid-2010s). Context from the whole study: In model experiments, roughly one uniquely barcoded TCR beta cDNA molecule per two T cells was captured by template switching. Four age groups were formed from the donors: young (average 16 years), middle-aged (around 37), aged (approximately 60) and long-lived (more than 75). To track age-related changes in TCR beta repertoire diversity, the study relied on deep sequencing normalized with unique cDNA molecular identifiers. Using the same blood draw, the study looked at two additional independent replicas of 1 million unique cDNA reads for two donors, one aged 18 to 30 and the other aged 80 or older. To avoid experimental bias, donors of different ages were distributed randomly across sequencing lanes.

Systemically healthy Caucasian individuals from Russia, approximately 39 in total and aged about 6 to 100 years, were included as donors. Roughly 11 milliliters of peripheral blood were drawn from each donor into EDTA-treated Vacutainer tubes. PBMCs were isolated by Ficoll-Paque density-gradient centrifugation, with at least 6.5 million obtained per sample. Total RNA, at least 6 micrograms per sample, was extracted from PBMCs with Trizol reagent. For every donor, an aliquot of PBMCs went through flow cytometry to measure the percentages of naive CD45RAhigh/CD27high T cells. From cysteine to phenylalanine, the CDR3 is 13 amino acids long. The CDR3 DNA has 39 bases and is translated from base 1. The germline V gene encodes CDR1 SSHAT and CDR2 FNYEAQ (reference sequence). Study-level results and caveats: Estimates of total diversity based on one million sequenced T cells were considered lower bounds and underestimates. Bulk unsorted PBMC profiling prevented conclusive comparison of naive and antigen-experienced compartments. Compared with the aged group, the long-lived group had more naive CD4+ T cells, fewer expanded clones and increased TCR diversity, suggesting age selection. As age increased, observed TCR beta diversity per million T cells dropped in a roughly linear way, and a significant reduction was already evident by age about 40. Because donor CMV infection status was unknown, age-related changes in expanded clonotypes were potentially confounded. The percentage of naive T cells measured by flow cytometry correlated strongly with observed TCR beta diversity.

The library relied on 5' RACE. Sequenced using an Illumina HiSeq 2500. The second PCR ran for about 7 to 11 cycles and used a J-beta primer mix along with a sample-barcoded 5' primer. A template-switch 5' adaptor carrying 12 random nucleotides introduced a unique molecular identifier onto each TCR beta cDNA molecule. Each sample yielded at least 2.5 million CDR3-containing paired-end reads. First-strand cDNA was synthesized from all RNA with the Mint cDNA synthesis kit, primed by a TRBC-specific oligonucleotide. Following uracil-DNA glycosylase treatment, all cDNA underwent a first 18-cycle PCR with the universal primers M1SS and BC2_uni_R. The source study handled its data this way. Each sample was normalized by randomly selecting 1 million high-quality reads, each carrying a distinct molecular identifier. Instead of being binned into consensus sequences, reads that shared molecular identifiers were thrown out. MiTCR, with a Q25 quality threshold and the strictest error-elimination algorithm, was used for CDR3 identification, clonotype clustering and error correction. A nonparametric unseen species model using Euler transformation provided a lower-bound estimate of total TCR beta diversity. TCRdb reran the public reads through fastp at Q25 and MiXCR, keeping productive beta chains. Each CDR3 protein appears once, grouped with its most common genes and DNA. The V and J calls reflect TCRdb's pipeline rather than the authors' work. This sample gives 1.5 million to 2 million distinct CDR3 sequences in total; about 30% of them show up just once. The top ten clonotypes cover 6.5% to 8.5% of the sample.

The TCR sequence derives from a woman aged 30 to 39 in good health. The chain is encoded by TRBV7-7 joined to TRBJ2-5, with 7 bases aligning to TRBD1. The J call may be in error: the DNA end matches TRBJ2-7 better. The sequenced sample consisted of blood. CDR3 protein: CASSLGTVDEQYF. The sequenced DNA is TGTGCCAGCAGCTTGGGGACAGTAGACGAGCAGTACTTC.